This is a list of T cell receptor beta chains from one sample in a study of identical twins. TCRdb independently ran MiXCR on the 5' RACE reads; one entry per CDR3 protein. The table includes a few hundred thousand distinct CDR3 sequences, under 9.5% detected once. The same data also went into a second study, on yellow fever vaccine responses in identical twins.

The specimen sequenced was memory (CD45RO+) T cells sorted from blood. These receptors were collected from a young woman in good health. The CDR3 runs from the conserved cysteine through the conserved F or W. The D gene is left open where the match is weak. Clone size is not always given. Where it is, it says once, few, many or a class for expanded clones.

d_gene	abundance	j_gene	v_gene	CDR3aa	CDR3nt
.	many	TRBJ1-1	TRBV10-3	CAISDWQGLGGTEAFF	TGTGCCATCAGTGATTGGCAGGGTTTGGGGGGCACTGAAGCTTTCTTT
.	few	TRBJ1-1	TRBV5-4	CASNLGGIRMNTEAFF	TGTGCCAGCAACTTGGGAGGGATTCGAATGAACACTGAAGCTTTCTTT
.	once	TRBJ1-1	TRBV15	CATSRVSTEAFF	TGTGCCACCAGCAGAGTTAGCACTGAAGCTTTCTTT
TRBD2	few	TRBJ2-2	TRBV4-1	CASSIGRTSGTGELFF	TGCGCCAGCAGCATAGGTAGGACTAGCGGCACCGGGGAGCTGTTTTTT
.	.	TRBJ2-1	TRBV7-2	CASSLGQPGGNEQFF	TGTGCCAGCAGCTTAGGCCAGCCAGGGGGGAATGAGCAGTTCTTC
TRBD1	few	TRBJ2-1	TRBV18	CASSPLQGVRFNEQFF	TGTGCCAGCTCACCACTGCAGGGGGTGCGATTCAATGAGCAGTTCTTC
.	.	TRBJ1-4	TRBV19	CACRGSSFNEKLFF	TGTGCCTGCCGGGGGAGCAGCTTTAATGAAAAACTGTTTTTT
TRBD1	.	TRBJ2-2	TRBV12-3/TRBV12-4	CASRRTGVGTGELFF	TGTGCCAGCAGAAGGACAGGGGTCGGCACCGGGGAGCTGTTTTTT
TRBD2	.	TRBJ2-7	TRBV20-1	CSASLAGVRYEQYF	TGCAGTGCTAGCCTAGCGGGAGTTCGGTACGAGCAGTACTTC
TRBD1	few	TRBJ2-2	TRBV19	CASTPRDRATGELFF	TGTGCCAGTACGCCCAGGGACAGGGCAACCGGGGAGCTGTTTTTT
TRBD2	many	TRBJ2-5	TRBV12-3/TRBV12-4	CASSFGTRGTQYF	TGTGCCAGCAGTTTCGGGACTAGGGGGACCCAGTACTTC
TRBD2	.	TRBJ2-7	TRBV20-1	CSASRMGLAGWQYF	TGCAGTGCTAGTCGAATGGGGCTAGCGGGGTGGCAGTACTTC
.	many	TRBJ2-1	TRBV29-1	CSVGAASSYNEQFF	TGCAGCGTTGGGGCCGCAAGCTCCTACAATGAGCAGTTCTTC
.	many	TRBJ2-3	TRBV15	CATRGAPTDTQYF	TGTGCCACCAGGGGGGCACCCACAGATACGCAGTATTTT
.	.	TRBJ2-1	TRBV29-1	CSVQELNGQFF	TGCAGCGTCCAGGAACTCAACGGGCAGTTCTTC
.	many	TRBJ2-3	TRBV10-2	CAARGGALFTDTQYF	TGCGCCGCAAGGGGGGGGGCCCTCTTCACAGATACGCAGTATTTT
.	few	TRBJ2-3	TRBV6-4	CASSDAPQGADTQYF	TGTGCCAGCAGTGACGCCCCTCAGGGCGCAGATACGCAGTATTTT
.	few	TRBJ2-4	TRBV12-3/TRBV12-4	CASSEVGAGDIQYF	TGTGCCAGCAGTGAGGTGGGTGCAGGTGACATTCAGTACTTC
TRBD2	.	TRBJ2-5	TRBV28	CASTTGGGPNQETQYF	TGTGCCAGCACCACGGGCGGGGGGCCTAACCAAGAGACCCAGTACTTC
.	.	TRBJ1-2	TRBV7-2	CASSLLGWNYGYTF	TGTGCCAGCAGCTTATTAGGCTGGAACTATGGCTACACCTTC
.	many	TRBJ2-3	TRBV11-2	CASSQRSLAADTQYF	TGTGCCAGCAGCCAGAGGTCCCTAGCAGCGGATACGCAGTATTTT
TRBD1	.	TRBJ1-1	TRBV6-1	CASRADRDINEAFF	TGTGCCAGCAGGGCCGACAGGGACATCAATGAAGCTTTCTTT
.	.	TRBJ2-7	TRBV10-3	CASAVYGSYEQYF	TGTGCCAGTGCTGTTTACGGCTCCTACGAGCAGTACTTC
TRBD2	many	TRBJ2-1	TRBV5-1	CASSLWAGGSDNEQFF	TGCGCCAGCAGCTTGTGGGCGGGAGGGTCCGACAATGAGCAGTTCTTC
TRBD1	few	TRBJ1-1	TRBV3-1	CASSQTGDAEAFF	TGTGCCAGCAGCCAAACAGGGGACGCTGAAGCTTTCTTT
.	few	TRBJ2-5	TRBV4-1	CASSQDRGSGSQYF	TGCGCCAGCAGCCAAGATAGGGGTTCAGGATCCCAGTACTTC
.	few	TRBJ1-2	TRBV5-1	CASSLAVLRAHRDYGYTF	TGCGCCAGCAGCTTGGCCGTTTTAAGAGCCCACAGGGACTATGGCTACACCTTC
.	.	TRBJ1-1	TRBV27	CASSLSLVNTEAFF	TGTGCCAGCAGTTTAAGTCTGGTGAACACTGAAGCTTTCTTT
.	few	TRBJ2-7	TRBV3-1	CASSQPHPGGSYEQYF	TGTGCCAGCAGCCAGCCACACCCCGGGGGCTCCTACGAGCAGTACTTC
.	many	TRBJ2-5	TRBV5-1	CASSPIPTGRETQYF	TGCGCCAGCAGCCCTATACCCACAGGGAGAGAGACCCAGTACTTC
.	.	TRBJ2-3	TRBV24-1	CATSDPFRDPISDTQYF	TGTGCCACCAGTGACCCCTTCCGGGACCCGATCTCAGATACGCAGTATTTT
.	.	TRBJ2-1	TRBV6-6	CASSYTYNEQFF	TGTGCCAGCAGTTACACATACAATGAGCAGTTCTTC
TRBD1	.	TRBJ1-1	TRBV4-2	CASSQGQQGGTEAFF	TGTGCCAGCAGCCAAGGCCAACAGGGGGGCACTGAAGCTTTCTTT
.	.	TRBJ2-5	TRBV4-1	CASSQRPAETQYF	TGCGCCAGCAGCCAAAGGCCGGCGGAGACCCAGTACTTC
TRBD1	few	TRBJ1-1	TRBV12-3/TRBV12-4	CASSVDRVVENTEAFF	TGTGCCAGCAGCGTCGACAGGGTCGTTGAGAACACTGAAGCTTTCTTT
TRBD1	many	TRBJ2-1	TRBV12-3/TRBV12-4	CASLTGGLTLEQFF	TGTGCCAGCCTGACAGGGGGGCTTACTTTAGAGCAGTTCTTC
.	many	TRBJ1-1	TRBV9	CASSVEAGNEAFF	TGTGCCAGCAGCGTAGAGGCAGGGAATGAAGCTTTCTTT
TRBD1	many	TRBJ2-5	TRBV24-1	CATSALGTGKGDQETQYF	TGTGCCACCAGTGCCCTAGGGACAGGGAAAGGAGACCAAGAGACCCAGTACTTC
.	many	TRBJ2-1	TRBV5-4	CASSLDYNEQFF	TGTGCCAGCAGCCTTGATTACAATGAGCAGTTCTTC
.	many	TRBJ2-1	TRBV25-1	CASSEPKGGEQFF	TGTGCCAGCAGTGAACCCAAGGGTGGTGAGCAGTTCTTC
.	.	TRBJ2-1	TRBV9	CASSVVPSGNEQFF	TGTGCCAGCAGCGTAGTCCCGAGTGGGAATGAGCAGTTCTTC
TRBD1	many	TRBJ1-1	TRBV5-1	CASSLMTGGADTEAFF	TGCGCCAGCAGCTTGATGACAGGGGGCGCCGACACTGAAGCTTTCTTT
TRBD2	many	TRBJ2-1	TRBV5-1	CASSSERGAYNEQFF	TGCGCCAGCAGCTCAGAGCGGGGGGCCTACAATGAGCAGTTCTTC
TRBD1	few	TRBJ2-6	TRBV7-8	CASRERVTGGVSGANVLTF	TGTGCCAGCAGGGAAAGGGTGACAGGGGGCGTATCTGGGGCCAACGTCCTGACTTTC
.	.	TRBJ2-2	TRBV10-3	CAISVGAQIRPTGELFF	TGTGCCATCAGTGTTGGGGCTCAGATACGCCCCACCGGGGAGCTGTTTTTT
.	.	TRBJ2-3	TRBV29-1	CSVGGVHTDTQYF	TGCAGCGTTGGCGGGGTCCACACAGATACGCAGTATTTT
.	few	TRBJ1-1	TRBV5-5	CASSLPAGGVNEAFF	TGTGCCAGCAGCTTGCCCGCGGGAGGAGTAAATGAAGCTTTCTTT
.	many	TRBJ2-7	TRBV6-1	CASRELGAGEQYF	TGTGCCAGCAGGGAACTAGGGGCGGGCGAGCAGTACTTC
TRBD1	.	TRBJ1-6	TRBV6-1	CASRPGQGALSENSPLHF	TGTGCCAGCAGACCGGGACAGGGGGCTTTATCCGAGAATTCACCCCTCCACTTT
.	few	TRBJ1-4	TRBV6-5	CASSYSGEAEKLFF	TGTGCCAGCAGTTACTCTGGGGAGGCTGAAAAACTGTTTTTT
TRBD2	.	TRBJ2-3	TRBV19	CASRELAGSDTQYF	TGTGCCAGTAGGGAACTAGCGGGAAGTGATACGCAGTATTTT
.	few	TRBJ2-1	TRBV12-3/TRBV12-4	CASSLGAYSSYNEQFF	TGTGCCAGCAGTTTAGGGGCATATAGCTCCTACAATGAGCAGTTCTTC
.	many	TRBJ2-5	TRBV4-2	CASSQDRHGEETQYF	TGTGCCAGCAGCCAAGATCGCCATGGTGAGGAGACCCAGTACTTC
.	few	TRBJ2-3	TRBV20-1	CSARPRSWRERGPDTQYF	TGCAGTGCCCGACCCAGATCTTGGAGGGAACGAGGTCCAGATACGCAGTATTTT
TRBD2	.	TRBJ2-1	TRBV29-1	CSARLGRGAPNEQFF	TGCAGCGCCCGGCTGGGGCGGGGGGCTCCCAATGAGCAGTTCTTC